This T cell receptor beta chain was recovered during a study of persistence of HIV-infected CD4 T cells. The overall study: Blood samples, up to about 200 mL, came from multiple time points, except two leukapheresis donors sampled once. General observations from the study: Antigen-responding cells were enriched for degenerate expanded CDR3beta sequences.

Points on this clone: Its antigen is as yet unknown.

The J segment lost 7 bases and the V segment lost 0 bases, leaving 0 bases of the junction unmatched. CDR1 is SEHNR and CDR2 is FQNEAQ in the germline V gene (reference sequence). The CDR3 runs to 14 residues. This was the immunoSEQ version 4 assay in survey mode. Genomic DNA was diluted to around 10 ng/uL, up to 1 ug per sample. The assay was immunoSEQ multiplex PCR, and TCRdb's table has in-frame clones only and misses some. The sample shows over 10,000 clones, 66% of them seen only once. Cells were stimulated with overlapping HIV-1 Gag 15-mer peptides. CD4+ T cells upregulating both CD40 ligand and CD69 were sorted as responding cells. Adults with HIV-1 started suppressive ART while chronically infected.

The chain couples TRBV7-9 to TRBJ1-5, with 10 bases that match TRBD1. This specimen was CD4+ T cells sorted from PBMCs after roughly 18-hour stimulation, taken from a patient who received antiretroviral therapy. The sequence derives from an adult man with HIV who was CMV-seropositive. This chain's CDR3 is CASSLATGGQPQHF. The CDR3 DNA reads TGTGCCAGCAGCTTAGCGACAGGGGGCCAGCCCCAGCATTTT.